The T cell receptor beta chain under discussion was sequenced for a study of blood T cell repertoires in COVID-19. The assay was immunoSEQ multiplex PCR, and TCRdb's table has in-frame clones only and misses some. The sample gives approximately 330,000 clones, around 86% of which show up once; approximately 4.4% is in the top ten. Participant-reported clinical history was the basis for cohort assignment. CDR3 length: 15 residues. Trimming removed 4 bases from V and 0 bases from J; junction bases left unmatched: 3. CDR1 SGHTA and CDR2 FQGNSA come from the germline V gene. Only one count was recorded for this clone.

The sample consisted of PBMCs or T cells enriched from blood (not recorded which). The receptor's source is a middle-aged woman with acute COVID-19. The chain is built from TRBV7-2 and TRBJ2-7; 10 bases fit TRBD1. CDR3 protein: CASSSTGGLSYEQYF. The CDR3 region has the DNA TGTGCCAGCAGCTCGACAGGGGGCCTCTCCTACGAGCAGTACTTC.